This TCR beta chain was identified in a study of glioma-infiltrating T cells after dendritic cell vaccination. Study summary: Between about 2002 and 2013, patients got autologous tumor lysate-pulsed dendritic cell vaccines. Study outcomes and limitations: No direct clonality-survival link was found; a diverse polyclonal response may matter.

The length of the CDR3 is 14 residues. Trimming shortened V by 5 bases and J by 9 bases, and 18 bases separated the two germline ends. The germline CDR1 and CDR2 sequences are SGHRS and YFSETQ. Fresh-frozen tumor tissue and more than two years of survival data were available for all. Worth noting for this clone: Its cognate antigen is unknown.

The PCR used 60 V beta and 13 J beta primers. Some clones are missing from TCRdb's copy, which holds only in-frame ones; the method was immunoSEQ multiplex PCR. The sample contains some 100,000 clones, over 65% of which appear only once. The TCR sequence derives from a human donor with glioblastoma. V is TRBV5-1 and J is TRBJ2-1; possibly TRBD1 for D (6 bases). Sequencing was performed on blood, taken before dendritic cell vaccination. The CDR3 coding sequence is TGCGCCAGCAGTTTGACAGGTCCGGACGGTGAGCAGTTCTTC. This gives the protein CASSLTGPDGEQFF. Together with reference TRBV5-1 and TRBJ2-1, the CDR3 gives the full variable domain: KAGVTQTPRYLIKTRGQQVTLSCSPISGHRSVSWYQQTPGQGLQFLFEYFSETQRNKGNFPGRFSGRQFSNSRSEMNVSTLELGDSALYLCASSLTGPDGEQFFGPGTRLTVL.